Listed below are T cell receptor beta chains from one sample, sequenced in a study of T-cell memory formation after mild COVID-19. TCRdb itself ran the 5' RACE reads through MiXCR, one entry per CDR3 protein. Here the sample spans 150,000 to 200,000 distinct CDR3 sequences, roughly 14% being singletons. The sequenced sample was PBMCs or a T cell subset sorted from them (not recorded which). Every receptor here comes from an adult woman who had mild COVID-19 (a few samples of this study predate the infection). Cell type and time point are not known. The CDR3 runs from the conserved cysteine through the conserved F or W. D genes are given only for firm matches. Size values are once, few and many counts, or a class for expanded clones, and some rows have none.

size	V	length	J	D	CDR3	DNA
-	TRBV7-9	13	TRBJ2-1	-	CASSFLGGHEQFF	TGTGCCAGCAGTTTTCTTGGAGGGCATGAGCAGTTCTTC
few	TRBV7-2	13	TRBJ2-3	TRBD2	CASSEGGLDTQYF	TGTGCCAGCAGCGAGGGAGGGTTAGATACGCAGTATTTT
-	TRBV29-1	13	TRBJ1-2	-	CSVVMDKKYGYTF	TGCAGCGTTGTTATGGACAAAAAATATGGCTACACCTTC
once	TRBV5-5	15	TRBJ2-7	-	CASSFRATTSYEQYF	TGTGCCAGCAGCTTCCGCGCCACTACCTCCTACGAGCAGTACTTC
-	TRBV6-2/TRBV6-3	12	TRBJ2-1	-	CASSWVEHEQFF	TGTGCCAGCAGTTGGGTAGAGCATGAGCAGTTCTTC
-	TRBV7-9	12	TRBJ1-2	-	CASSSSDYGYTF	TGTGCCAGCAGCTCGTCGGACTATGGCTACACCTTC
-	TRBV6-2/TRBV6-3	13	TRBJ2-7	-	CASMGPSSYEQYF	TGTGCCAGCATGGGGCCCAGCTCCTACGAGCAGTACTTC
few	TRBV25-1	14	TRBJ2-3	-	CASTLSGGIYQQYF	TGTGCCAGCACCCTCTCCGGGGGCATCTATCAGCAGTATTTT
-	TRBV6-1	16	TRBJ2-3	TRBD2	CASSLGLAGRTDTQYF	TGTGCCAGCAGCTTGGGACTAGCGGGGCGCACAGATACGCAGTATTTT
few	TRBV9	15	TRBJ2-1	-	CASSPTVSPYNEQFF	TGTGCCAGCAGCCCGACAGTGTCCCCCTACAATGAGCAGTTCTTC
once	TRBV29-1	15	TRBJ2-3	-	CSVLPGTQGTDTQYF	TGCAGCGTTCTCCCCGGGACGCAAGGCACAGATACGCAGTATTTT
-	TRBV5-8	15	TRBJ1-1	-	CASSIPGHMNTEAFF	TGTGCCAGCAGCATCCCGGGACATATGAACACTGAAGCTTTCTTT
-	TRBV5-1	16	TRBJ2-6	-	CASSLTTGSGANVLTF	TGCGCCAGCAGCTTGACAACAGGGTCTGGGGCCAACGTCCTGACTTTC
-	TRBV7-2	15	TRBJ2-5	TRBD2	CASSLLAGEWETQYF	TGTGCCAGCAGCTTACTAGCGGGAGAGTGGGAGACCCAGTACTTC
few	TRBV5-1	19	TRBJ2-1	TRBD2	CASSWRASGVATGFNEQFF	TGCGCCAGCAGCTGGCGGGCTAGCGGGGTGGCCACGGGCTTCAATGAGCAGTTCTTC
-	TRBV29-1	10	TRBJ2-5	-	CSVGWETQYF	TGCAGCGTGGGGTGGGAGACCCAGTACTTC
-	TRBV6-5	14	TRBJ2-7	TRBD2	CASGTSGGSYEQYF	TGTGCATCCGGGACTAGCGGGGGGAGCTACGAGCAGTACTTC
few	TRBV13	14	TRBJ2-3	-	CASSLGRGTDTQYF	TGTGCCAGCAGCTTGGGGCGGGGCACAGATACGCAGTATTTT
-	TRBV12-3/TRBV12-4	12	TRBJ2-1	-	CASRRGTNEQFF	TGTGCCAGCAGGCGGGGAACCAATGAGCAGTTCTTC
-	TRBV6-2/TRBV6-3	13	TRBJ2-1	TRBD2	CASSYSGKYEQFF	TGTGCCAGCAGTTACAGCGGGAAATATGAGCAGTTCTTC
-	TRBV3-2	16	TRBJ1-5	-	CASSQRAFGGNQPQHF	TGTGCCAGCAGCCAGCGGGCTTTTGGGGGCAATCAGCCCCAGCATTTT
-	TRBV11-2	17	TRBJ2-1	TRBD2	CASSLGIGTSGINEQFF	TGTGCCAGCAGCTTAGGGATCGGGACTAGCGGGATCAATGAGCAGTTCTTC
-	TRBV4-2	15	TRBJ2-3	-	CASSQAGYSTDTQYF	TGTGCCAGCAGCCAAGCAGGGTATAGCACAGATACGCAGTATTTT
-	TRBV9	16	TRBJ1-2	-	CASTPTLAGTPEGYTF	TGTGCCAGCACCCCCACATTGGCAGGGACTCCAGAAGGCTACACCTTC
-	TRBV11-3	12	TRBJ2-1	TRBD1	CASSQITGGEFF	TGTGCCAGCAGCCAAATAACAGGGGGAGAGTTCTTC
-	TRBV9	14	TRBJ2-7	-	CASSVVEGSYEQYF	TGTGCCAGCAGCGTAGTTGAGGGCAGCTACGAGCAGTACTTC
few	TRBV7-9	19	TRBJ2-1	-	CASSLTARDLRRGNNEQFF	TGTGCCAGCAGCTTAACAGCCCGGGACCTTCGACGGGGTAACAATGAGCAGTTCTTC
-	TRBV6-4	16	TRBJ2-1	TRBD2	CASSVSVASGHNEQFF	TGTGCCAGCAGTGTTTCCGTGGCTAGCGGGCACAATGAGCAGTTCTTC
few	TRBV5-1	17	TRBJ2-4	-	CASSHNALTAAANIQYF	TGCGCCAGCAGCCATAACGCTTTAACTGCAGCGGCAAACATTCAGTACTTC
-	TRBV27	13	TRBJ2-2	TRBD1	CASSSRQGWELFF	TGTGCCAGCAGTTCCCGACAGGGTTGGGAGCTGTTTTTT